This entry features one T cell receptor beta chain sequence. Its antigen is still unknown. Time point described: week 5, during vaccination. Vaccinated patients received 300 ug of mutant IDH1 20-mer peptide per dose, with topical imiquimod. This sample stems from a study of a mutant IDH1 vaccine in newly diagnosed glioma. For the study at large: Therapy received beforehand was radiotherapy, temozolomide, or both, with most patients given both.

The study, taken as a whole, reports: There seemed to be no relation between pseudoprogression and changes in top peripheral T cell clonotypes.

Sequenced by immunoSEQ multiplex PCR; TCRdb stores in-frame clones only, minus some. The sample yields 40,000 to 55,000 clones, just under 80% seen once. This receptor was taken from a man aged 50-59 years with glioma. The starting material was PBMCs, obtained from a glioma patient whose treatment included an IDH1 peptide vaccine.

The CDR3 bases are TGTGCCAGCAGCGCTAGCGGTCAGGGGGAGACCCAGTACTTC. Encoded protein: CASSASGQGETQYF. The rearrangement links TRBV7-9 to TRBJ2-5; D perhaps matches TRBD2 (7 bases). V lost 5 bases and J 5 bases, leaving 15 bases between the germline ends. CDR1 is SEHNR and CDR2 is FQNEAQ in the germline V gene (reference sequence). The CDR3 has 14 amino acids.